A selection of T cell receptor beta chains follows, all from one sample in a study of T cell repertoires in cytomegalovirus infection. TCRdb re-analysed the reads in MiXCR, keeping a single row per CDR3 protein. Of hundreds of thousands of distinct CDR3 sequences in the sample, roughly 22% were seen once. Sequenced input: CD8+ T cells from PBMCs. These receptors were obtained from a human donor in good health (CMV status not recorded). Some clones in this sample may be carry-over from other donors' samples. CDR3s include the opening cysteine and the closing phenylalanine or tryptophan. The order of the fields is CDR3 DNA, CDR3 protein, J gene, V gene, D gene, clone size. A D gene is named only where the DNA matches it firmly. Not all rows give a size; the values are once, few, many and, for expanded clones, a class.

DNA: TGTGCCAGCATGCTTCCGGCAGCTAGTAAGACTAACTATGGCTACACCTTC
CDR3: CASMLPAASKTNYGYTF
J: TRBJ1-2
V: TRBV28
D: NA
size: medium-sized

DNA: TGTGCCAGCAGCTTTGACGCTTCTTCTGGCACTGAAGCTTTCTTT
CDR3: CASSFDASSGTEAFF
J: TRBJ1-1
V: TRBV7-2
D: NA
size: many

DNA: TGTGCCAGCAGTTTAGGTAACCTAGGGTACGAGCAGTACTTC
CDR3: CASSLGNLGYEQYF
J: TRBJ2-7
V: TRBV28
D: NA
size: many

DNA: TGTGCCAGCAGCCTGACTAGCGGGGGGGGCCCGGATACGCAGTATTTT
CDR3: CASSLTSGGGPDTQYF
J: TRBJ2-3
V: TRBV4-2
D: TRBD2
size: many

DNA: TGTGCCAGCAGCGTAGTCGGGGGCGCGTCTGAAGCTTTCTTT
CDR3: CASSVVGGASEAFF
J: TRBJ1-1
V: TRBV9
D: NA
size: few

DNA: TGTGCCAGCAGCAACCCCGGACGGGCCCCCGTCAATGAGCAGTTCTTC
CDR3: CASSNPGRAPVNEQFF
J: TRBJ2-1
V: TRBV5-6
D: NA
size: NA

DNA: TGTGCCAGCAGTTTTTCTGAGGGAGAGACCCAGTACTTC
CDR3: CASSFSEGETQYF
J: TRBJ2-5
V: TRBV28
D: NA
size: many

DNA: TGTGCCAGCAGCTTAGGCGGGATGACGAGGGAGACCCAGTACTTC
CDR3: CASSLGGMTRETQYF
J: TRBJ2-5
V: TRBV7-9
D: NA
size: many

DNA: TGCAGTGCCCGACTGGGGACAGGGGTCGAGCAGTACTTC
CDR3: CSARLGTGVEQYF
J: TRBJ2-7
V: TRBV20-1
D: TRBD1
size: NA

DNA: TGTGCCAGCAGTTCTACAGGGGGCGCATTGGAAGGCTACACCTTC
CDR3: CASSSTGGALEGYTF
J: TRBJ1-2
V: TRBV12-3/TRBV12-4
D: TRBD1
size: few

DNA: TGTGCCAGCAGCCCACGAGCCGGGAATGAAAAACTGTTTTTT
CDR3: CASSPRAGNEKLFF
J: TRBJ1-4
V: TRBV7-6
D: NA
size: NA

DNA: TGTGCTAGTGGTTTGCCCCCTCATCTAGCGGGGGGTGCCTACGAGCAGTACTTC
CDR3: CASGLPPHLAGGAYEQYF
J: TRBJ2-7
V: TRBV12-5
D: TRBD2
size: NA

DNA: TGTGCCAGCAGCTACGGGTTCTCTGGAAACACCATATATTTT
CDR3: CASSYGFSGNTIYF
J: TRBJ1-3
V: TRBV5-6
D: NA
size: few

DNA: TGTGCCAGCAGCCTCGGACGGGTAGAACCAGGGAGCACCTTC
CDR3: CASSLGRVEPGSTF
J: TRBJ1-2
V: TRBV7-8
D: NA
size: many

DNA: TGTGCCAGCAGTCACCCCGGGACGGACGAAAAACTGTTTTTT
CDR3: CASSHPGTDEKLFF
J: TRBJ1-4
V: TRBV7-2
D: NA
size: many

DNA: TGTGCCAGCAGCCGCCCCACGTCCACAGATACGCAGTATTTT
CDR3: CASSRPTSTDTQYF
J: TRBJ2-3
V: TRBV7-9
D: NA
size: few

DNA: TGTGCCAGCAGCTTACGGTTGGGACTAGCGGGCACCGGGGAGCTGTTTTTT
CDR3: CASSLRLGLAGTGELFF
J: TRBJ2-2
V: TRBV7-6
D: TRBD2
size: NA

DNA: TGTGCCAGCAGTGACAGGGAGAACTATGGCTACACCTTC
CDR3: CASSDRENYGYTF
J: TRBJ1-2
V: TRBV2
D: NA
size: few

DNA: TGTGCCAGCAACCCTAGGGGCCAGACTAGCCAGTTGAACAATGAGCAGTTCTTC
CDR3: CASNPRGQTSQLNNEQFF
J: TRBJ2-1
V: TRBV6-5
D: TRBD2
size: NA

DNA: TGCAGTGCTAGAGATGAGATTGTAGCTGGGGCCAACGTCCTGACTTTC
CDR3: CSARDEIVAGANVLTF
J: TRBJ2-6
V: TRBV20-1
D: NA
size: NA

DNA: TGTGCCAGCAGCTTATCAGCCGTAATGAACACTGAAGCTTTCTTT
CDR3: CASSLSAVMNTEAFF
J: TRBJ1-1
V: TRBV7-9
D: NA
size: few

DNA: TGTGCCAGCGGACCGGGACAGTGGAACTATGGCTACACCTTC
CDR3: CASGPGQWNYGYTF
J: TRBJ1-2
V: TRBV2
D: TRBD1
size: NA

DNA: TGTGCCAGCAGGGGTAGGAGCAATCAGCCCCAGCATTTT
CDR3: CASRGRSNQPQHF
J: TRBJ1-5
V: TRBV28
D: NA
size: few

DNA: TGTGCCAGCAGTTTCCCGCCTAGCGGGGGATACAATGAGCAGTTCTTC
CDR3: CASSFPPSGGYNEQFF
J: TRBJ2-1
V: TRBV12-3/TRBV12-4
D: TRBD2
size: many

DNA: TGTGCCAGCAGACAGGACAGGGATCCCTACGAGCAGTACTTC
CDR3: CASRQDRDPYEQYF
J: TRBJ2-7
V: TRBV6-8
D: TRBD1
size: NA

DNA: TGTGCCAGCAGCTCACAGGGGTCCGAAGCTTTCTTT
CDR3: CASSSQGSEAFF
J: TRBJ1-1
V: TRBV7-6
D: TRBD1
size: many

DNA: TGCAGTGCTAGACTCCGGGACCGGGATTTACGGGAGCAGTACTTC
CDR3: CSARLRDRDLREQYF
J: TRBJ2-7
V: TRBV20-1
D: NA
size: few

DNA: TGTGCCAGCAGCTCAGACCGGGACAGGAGCTCCTACGAGCAGTACTTC
CDR3: CASSSDRDRSSYEQYF
J: TRBJ2-7
V: TRBV7-8
D: TRBD1
size: many

DNA: TGTGCCAGCAGCTTAGATGGCACTGGCTACACCTTC
CDR3: CASSLDGTGYTF
J: TRBJ1-2
V: TRBV7-6
D: NA
size: many

DNA: TGCAGCGTTGCCTTCGGAGATACGCAGTATTTT
CDR3: CSVAFGDTQYF
J: TRBJ2-3
V: TRBV29-1
D: NA
size: NA

DNA: TGTGCCAGCAGCTTCCCGGGACTACCACAAGAGACCCAGTACTTC
CDR3: CASSFPGLPQETQYF
J: TRBJ2-5
V: TRBV7-2
D: TRBD2
size: many

DNA: TGTGCCAGCTCGACAGGGCCCGAGACCCAGTACTTC
CDR3: CASSTGPETQYF
J: TRBJ2-5
V: TRBV12-3/TRBV12-4
D: TRBD1
size: many

DNA: TGTGCCAGCAGCTTCCCGGGGGGTCACTACGAGCAGTACTTC
CDR3: CASSFPGGHYEQYF
J: TRBJ2-7
V: TRBV7-2
D: TRBD2
size: medium-sized